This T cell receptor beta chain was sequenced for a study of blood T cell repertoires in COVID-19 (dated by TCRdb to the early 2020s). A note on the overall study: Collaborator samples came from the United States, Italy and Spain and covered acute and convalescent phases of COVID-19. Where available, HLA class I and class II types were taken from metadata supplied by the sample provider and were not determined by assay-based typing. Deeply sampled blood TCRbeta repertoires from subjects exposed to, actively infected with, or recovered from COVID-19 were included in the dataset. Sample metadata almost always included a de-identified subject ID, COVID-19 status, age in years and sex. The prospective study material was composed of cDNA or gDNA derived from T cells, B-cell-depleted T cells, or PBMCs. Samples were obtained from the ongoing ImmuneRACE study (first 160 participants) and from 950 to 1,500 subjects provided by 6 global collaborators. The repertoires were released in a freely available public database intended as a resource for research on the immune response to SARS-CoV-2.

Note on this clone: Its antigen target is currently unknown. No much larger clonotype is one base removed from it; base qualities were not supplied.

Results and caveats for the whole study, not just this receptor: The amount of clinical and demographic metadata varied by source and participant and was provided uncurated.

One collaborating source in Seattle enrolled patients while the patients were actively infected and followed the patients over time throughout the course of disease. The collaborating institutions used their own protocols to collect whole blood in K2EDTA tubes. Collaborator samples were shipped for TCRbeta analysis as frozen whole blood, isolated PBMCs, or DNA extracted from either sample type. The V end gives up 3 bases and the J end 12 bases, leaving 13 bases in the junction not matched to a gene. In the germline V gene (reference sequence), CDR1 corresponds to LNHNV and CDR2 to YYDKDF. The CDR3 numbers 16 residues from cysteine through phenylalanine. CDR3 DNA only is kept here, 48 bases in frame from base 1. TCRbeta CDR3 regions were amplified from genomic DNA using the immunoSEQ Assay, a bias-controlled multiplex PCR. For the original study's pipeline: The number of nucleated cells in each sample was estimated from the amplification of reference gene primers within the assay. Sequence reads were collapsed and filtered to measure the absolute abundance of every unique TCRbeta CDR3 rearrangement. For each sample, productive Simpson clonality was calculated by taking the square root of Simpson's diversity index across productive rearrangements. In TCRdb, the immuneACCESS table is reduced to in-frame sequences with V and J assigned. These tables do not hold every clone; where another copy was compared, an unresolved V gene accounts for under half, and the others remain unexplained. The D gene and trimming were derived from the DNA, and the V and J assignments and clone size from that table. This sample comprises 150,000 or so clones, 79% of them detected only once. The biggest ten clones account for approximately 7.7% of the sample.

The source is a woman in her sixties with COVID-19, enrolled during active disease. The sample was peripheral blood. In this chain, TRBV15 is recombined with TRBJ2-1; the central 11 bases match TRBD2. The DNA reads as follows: TGTGCCACCAGCAGGGGGCGACTAGCGGGGACTGGGGGGCAGTTCTTC. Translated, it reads CATSRGRLAGTGGQFF.